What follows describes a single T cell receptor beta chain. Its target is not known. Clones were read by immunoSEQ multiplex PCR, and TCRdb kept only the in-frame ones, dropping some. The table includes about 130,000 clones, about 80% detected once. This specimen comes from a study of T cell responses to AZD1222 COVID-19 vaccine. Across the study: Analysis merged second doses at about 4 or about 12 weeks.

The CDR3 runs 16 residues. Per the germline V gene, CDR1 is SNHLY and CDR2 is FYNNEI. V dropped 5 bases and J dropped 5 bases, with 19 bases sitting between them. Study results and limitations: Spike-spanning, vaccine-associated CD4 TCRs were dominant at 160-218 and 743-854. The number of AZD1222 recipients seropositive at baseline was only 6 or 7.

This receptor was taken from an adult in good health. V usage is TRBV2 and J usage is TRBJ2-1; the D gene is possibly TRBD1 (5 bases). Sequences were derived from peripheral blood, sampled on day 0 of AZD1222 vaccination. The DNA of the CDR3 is TGTGCCAGCAGTTATGACAGCCCCCTGGCTGACAATGAGCAGTTCTTC. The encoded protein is CASSYDSPLADNEQFF. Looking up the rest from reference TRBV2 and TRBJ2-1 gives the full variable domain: EPEVTQTPSHQVTQMGQEVILRCVPISNHLYFYWYRQILGQKVEFLVSFYNNEISEKSEIFDDQFSVERPDGSNFTLKIRSTKLEDSAMYFCASSYDSPLADNEQFFGPGTRLTVL.